The sample holds one count of the clone carrying this T cell receptor (beta chain). Its antigen is currently unknown. The data are from a study of shared clonotypes between healthy human individuals. Notes on the study in general: Roughly 4.7% was the fraction of naive CD4 clonotypes found shared across a handful of donors.

TCRdb keeps only in-frame clones here, not all; method: immunoSEQ multiplex PCR. Of 760,000 or so clones listed, just over 95% are singletons. CD45RO-negative, CCR7-selected cells formed the naive CD8 fraction, which excluded terminally differentiated effector memory CD45RA+ cells. Specimen: naive CD8+ T cells sorted from blood. This receptor was taken from a man younger than 45 in good health.

The CDR3 bases are TGTGCCAGTAGTGGACGGACTAGCGGGACCACGTCAGGCTCCTACGAGCAGTACTTC. Translating gives CASSGRTSGTTSGSYEQYF. This chain joins TRBV19 and TRBJ2-7; 12 bases fit TRBD2. V was pared by 5 bases and J by 0 bases, with 14 bases of the junction left unmatched. The CDR3 covers 19 residues. Germline CDR1 and CDR2: LNHDA and SQIVND (reference sequence).